This T cell receptor (beta chain) was sequenced during a study of T cell repertoires in cytomegalovirus infection. Germline CDR1 SGHDT, CDR2 YYEEEE. The CDR3 covers 13 residues. The germline V and J ends were trimmed by 5 bases and 3 bases, with 12 bases remaining between them. TCRdb independently ran MiXCR on the reads; one entry per CDR3 protein. The sample includes more than 650,000 distinct CDR3 sequences, 35% of them seen just once. The TCR sequence derives from a human donor in good health (CMV status not recorded). Some clones in this sample may be carry-over from other donors' samples. The source material was PBMCs. The V and J genes are TRBV5-6 and TRBJ2-7; D gene unclear. This CDR3 reads CASSVRRYYEQYF. The CDR3 coding sequence is TGTGCCAGCAGTGTCAGGCGATACTACGAGCAGTACTTC.